What follows describes a single TCR beta chain. Approximately 9.1 milliliters was the volume of peripheral blood drawn from each donor. The source of the sample is a study of blood T cells in healthy people across ages. Germline-derived CDR1 and CDR2 are SGHRS and YFSETQ. V was clipped by 4 bases and J by 10 bases; unmatched bases: 20. CDR3 length: 16 amino acids. Primers used in a second PCR of about 6 to 11 cycles were a sample-barcoded 5' primer and a J-beta primer mix. TCRdb reprocessed the 5' RACE reads with MiXCR, giving one entry per CDR3 protein. The sample has over 950,000 distinct CDR3 sequences; roughly 51% are singletons.

The V gene is TRBV5-1, the J gene TRBJ2-7; TRBD2 aligns across 7 bases. This TCR was sampled from a woman in her sixties in good health. What was sequenced was blood. The DNA of the CDR3 is TGCGCCAGCAGCCTGGGAGGGAGAACACAACAAGAGATCCAGTACTTC. This sequence encodes CASSLGGRTQQEIQYF.